The next 23 T cell receptor beta chains were all read from a single sample in a study of regulatory T cells in long-lasting Graves disease. The TCR beta library used iRepertoire HTBI primers with Arm-PCR amplification of CDR3. TCRdb re-analysed the multiplex PCR reads in MiXCR, keeping a single row per CDR3 protein. The sample carries about 450,000 distinct CDR3 sequences, roughly 17% recorded once. This sample's time point: newly diagnosed GD, antithyroid drugs for less than 3 months. Construction of the TCR library relied on RNA isolated from PBMCs. The same sample was also used in a study of T cells in Graves' hyperthyroidism and ophthalmopathy.

This sample comprised peripheral blood mononuclear cells (PBMCs), obtained at new diagnosis, from a patient treated with antithyroid drugs. These receptors were collected from a woman younger than 45 with Graves disease.

The V and J genes are TRBV20-1 and TRBJ2-3, with TRBD2 matching 15 bases. Unmatched junction bases numbered 10, after V lost 0 bases and J lost 6 bases. The CDR3 is 18 residues long. In germline, CDR1 is DFQATT, CDR2 SNEGSKA (reference sequence). CDR3 sequence: CSARDRAGLAGGVDTQYF. DNA for the CDR3: TGCAGTGCTAGAGATCGAGCAGGACTAGCGGGAGGGGTTGATACGCAGTATTTT.

This clonotype was counted ten times or more. The V and J genes are TRBV9 and TRBJ2-7; D not resolved. V was trimmed by 0 bases and J by 4 bases, leaving 8 bases between them. Germline V gives CDR1 SGDLS, CDR2 YYNGEE. This CDR3 has 13 residues. The CDR3 spells CASSVDGRYEQYF. The CDR3 DNA follows: TGTGCCAGCAGCGTAGATGGCCGTTACGAGCAGTACTTC.

This clonotype was observed many times. The chain employs TRBV18 and TRBJ2-7, with 8 bases that match TRBD2. The J segment lost 5 bases and the V segment lost 2 bases, leaving 11 bases of the junction unmatched. CDR3 length: 16 residues. Germline CDR1 and CDR2: KGHSH and LQKENI. As DNA, the CDR3 is TGTGCCAGCTCACCAAGGCTCGGCGGGAGGATGGACGAGCAGTACTTC. Its translation: CASSPRLGGRMDEQYF.

This clonotype came up many times. This chain uses TRBV2 with TRBJ1-1; no firm D call. Germline V CDR1 and CDR2: SNHLY, FYNNEI. This CDR3 region has 14 residues. V was clipped by 3 bases and J by 0 bases, with 8 bases between them. The DNA of the CDR3 is TGTGCCAGCAGTGAGGGCCGGATGAACACTGAAGCTTTCTTT. Translating gives CASSEGRMNTEAFF.

V usage is TRBV20-1 and J usage is TRBJ2-1; D is unresolved. The CDR3 runs 15 residues. V shed 0 bases and J shed 0 bases, with 9 bases lying between them. Germline V lookup: CDR1 DFQATT, CDR2 SNEGSKA (reference sequence). CDR3 loop: CSARDHSSSYNEQFF. The CDR3 region has the DNA TGCAGTGCTAGAGATCACTCGTCCTCCTACAATGAGCAGTTCTTC.

This clonotype was found a few times. The J gene is TRBJ1-1, the V gene TRBV28; 9 bases match TRBD1. Germline V gene lookup returns CDR1 MDHEN and CDR2 SYDVKM. The CDR3 extends over 21 amino acids. V was clipped by 2 bases and J by 3 bases; unmatched bases: 22. The CDR3 sequence: CASSLEVGYTGTGLADTEAFF. The CDR3 nucleotides are TGTGCCAGCAGTTTAGAGGTGGGTTACACCGGGACAGGGCTGGCGGACACTGAAGCTTTCTTT. The full variable domain, its missing parts supplied by reference TRBV28 and TRBJ1-1, is DVKVTQSSRYLVKRTGEKVFLECVQDMDHENMFWYRQDPGLGLRLIYFSYDVKMKEKGDIPEGYSVSREKKERFSLILESASTNQTSMYLCASSLEVGYTGTGLADTEAFFGQGTRLTVV.

The sample holds a few counts of this clonotype. The chain couples TRBV6-1 to TRBJ1-3; TRBD1 might be the D (5 bases). CDR3 length equals 15 residues. The V gene's germline CDR1 is MNHNS and CDR2 SASEGT. V lost 6 bases to trimming and J lost 4 bases, with 16 bases between them. The CDR3 coding sequence is TGTGCCAGCAGCGACCGGGAGGGGTTAGGAAACACCATATATTTT. Translated, it gives CASSDREGLGNTIYF.

At least ten counts were recorded for this clonotype. The gene calls are TRBV5-1 and TRBJ1-1, with D possibly TRBD1 on 6 matching bases. V gave up 0 bases and J gave up 5 bases, with 14 bases separating them. In germline, CDR1 is SGHRS, CDR2 YFSETQ. CDR3 size: 15 residues. The CDR3 loop is CASSLVGAAFTEAFF. In nucleotides, the CDR3 is TGCGCCAGCAGCTTGGTGGGGGCTGCGTTTACTGAAGCTTTCTTT.

The chain couples TRBV9 to TRBJ1-1; D remains unclear. Trimming left V 4 bases short and J 0 bases short, with 10 bases between. Germline CDR1 and CDR2: SGDLS and YYNGEE. This CDR3 comprises 14 residues. CDR3 sequence: CASSPTSMNTEAFF. The CDR3 coding sequence is TGTGCCAGCAGCCCAACTTCGATGAACACTGAAGCTTTCTTT.

This clonotype was seen a few times. The CDR3 protein is CASSITRTVVTEAFF. The CDR3 DNA reads TGTGCCAGTAGTATTACCCGGACAGTCGTCACTGAAGCTTTCTTT. The V gene is TRBV19, the J gene TRBJ1-1; possibly TRBD1 for D (6 bases). V was trimmed by 3 bases and J by 4 bases, leaving 15 bases between them. The CDR3 is 15 amino acids. The germline gives CDR1 LNHDA, CDR2 SQIVND (reference sequence). Drawing the rest from reference TRBV19 and TRBJ1-1, the complete variable domain is DGGITQSPKYLFRKEGQNVTLSCEQNLNHDAMYWYRQDPGQGLRLIYYSQIVNDFQKGDIAEGYSVSREKKESFPLTVTSAQKNPTAFYLCASSITRTVVTEAFFGQGTRLTVV.

This clonotype was found many times. The J gene is TRBJ1-2, the V gene TRBV28, with a weak D call TRBD1 (6 bases). CDR1 is MDHEN and CDR2 is SYDVKM in the germline V gene. Trimming removed 2 bases from V and 8 bases from J, with 9 bases in between. This CDR3 comprises 12 residues. The CDR3 loop is CASSLKQGGYTF. CDR3 bases: TGTGCCAGCAGTTTAAAACAGGGAGGCTACACCTTC.

This sequence joins TRBV4-1 and TRBJ2-1; 8 nucleotides line up with TRBD2. Trimming at V came to 0 bases and at J to 10 bases, leaving 14 bases not matched to a gene. The CDR3 covers 17 residues. Germline V gene data show CDR1 as MGHRA and CDR2 as YSYEKL. CDR3 in amino acids: CASSQDQLAAPGPEQFF. DNA of the CDR3: TGCGCCAGCAGCCAAGATCAACTAGCGGCCCCAGGGCCCGAGCAGTTCTTC.

This clonotype was counted at least ten times. The chain couples TRBV20-1 to TRBJ2-5; 9 bases are a match to TRBD2. V was pared by 1 base and J by 2 bases, with 8 bases of the junction left unmatched. The germline V gene encodes CDR1 DFQATT and CDR2 SNEGSKA (reference sequence). The CDR3 contains 16 residues. The CDR3 reads CSARGLAGPKQETQYF. The DNA for the CDR3 is TGCAGTGCTAGAGGTCTAGCGGGGCCAAAGCAAGAGACCCAGTACTTC.

In regard to this clonotype: Since a much larger clone is just one base distant, this may be a read error. The rearrangement joins TRBV28 to TRBJ1-5; no firm D call. The CDR3 runs to 14 residues. CDR1 is MDHEN, CDR2 SYDVKM, per germline. Written as DNA, the CDR3 is TGTGCCAGCAGTTCCCGTACGGGCAATCAGCCCCAGCGTTTT. Translation: CASSSRTGNQPQRF.

Ten or more counts support this clonotype. V is TRBV5-1 and J is TRBJ1-5, with D unclear. Germline-derived CDR1 and CDR2 are SGHRS and YFSETQ. V lost 0 bases, J lost 3 bases, and 7 bases lay in between. The CDR3 runs 14 residues. The CDR3 loop is CASSLDGNNQPQHF. The CDR3, as DNA: TGCGCCAGCAGCTTGGACGGTAACAATCAGCCCCAGCATTTT. The whole variable domain, remainder taken from reference TRBV5-1 and TRBJ1-5, is KAGVTQTPRYLIKTRGQQVTLSCSPISGHRSVSWYQQTPGQGLQFLFEYFSETQRNKGNFPGRFSGRQFSNSRSEMNVSTLELGDSALYLCASSLDGNNQPQHFGDGTRLSIL.

About this clonotype itself: This may be a read error: a much more frequent sequence differs by one nucleotide. The chain recombines TRBV28 with TRBJ2-7; D might be TRBD1 (5 bases). V was clipped by 5 bases and J by 12 bases, with 14 bases between them. Germline V gene sequence: CDR1 MDHEN, CDR2 SYDVKM. The CDR3 covers 11 residues. CDR3 region: CASSHELGRYF. The DNA of the CDR3 is TGTGCCAGCAGTCACGAGTTGGGGCGGTACTTC.

There are many counts of this clonotype. The gene calls are TRBV7-2 and TRBJ2-7; 8 bases map to TRBD1. The germline gives CDR1 SGHTA, CDR2 FQGNSA. The trim removed 0 bases at V and 6 bases at J, leaving 10 bases unmatched. The CDR3 is 16 residues long. CDR3 region: CASSLAGQGRVSEQYF. The CDR3, as DNA: TGTGCCAGCAGCTTAGCTGGACAGGGAAGGGTGAGCGAGCAGTACTTC.

This clonotype was observed at least ten times. This chain links TRBV7-3 with TRBJ2-1, with TRBD2 matching 15 bases. The germline V gene has CDR1 SGHTA and CDR2 FQGTGA. The CDR3 contains 19 residues. V trimming: 5 bases; J trimming: 0 bases; junction bases outside the gene matches: 8. Here the CDR3 reads CASSPGLAGGPSSYNEQFF. The DNA of the CDR3 is TGTGCCAGCAGCCCCGGACTAGCGGGAGGGCCCAGCTCCTACAATGAGCAGTTCTTC.

At least ten counts were recorded for this clonotype. In DNA form, the CDR3 reads TGTGCCAGCAGTTTATTCGGGGACGCCCGGGTTGAGCAGTTCTTC. This sequence encodes CASSLFGDARVEQFF. V and J are TRBV28 and TRBJ2-1; D is perhaps TRBD1 or TRBD2 (5 bases each). In germline, CDR1 is MDHEN, CDR2 SYDVKM. This CDR3 has 15 amino acids. The V gene lost 1 base and the J gene lost 9 bases, with 16 bases spanning the gap.

The chain employs TRBV29-1 and TRBJ2-3; D is unclear. This CDR3 comprises 11 residues. Trimming removed 4 bases at V and 4 bases at J, with 6 bases between. From germline, CDR1 is SQVTM and CDR2 ANQGSEA. The CDR3 reads CSVVAPDTQYF. The CDR3 DNA is TGCAGCGTTGTCGCCCCAGATACGCAGTATTTT.

This clonotype was observed many times. This chain joins TRBV20-1 and TRBJ2-3; 8 bases map to TRBD2. The CDR3 contains 14 residues. Germline V gene sequence: CDR1 DFQATT, CDR2 SNEGSKA (reference sequence). Trimming at V came to 4 bases and at J to 6 bases, leaving 9 bases not matched to a gene. The CDR3 reads CSATGGRTLDTQYF. CDR3 bases: TGCAGTGCTACGGGGGGGAGAACATTGGATACGCAGTATTTT.

In this sample, this clonotype turned up many times. The rearrangement uses TRBV7-9 and TRBJ2-1; TRBD2 matches 11 bases. This CDR3 is built from 15 residues. The trim removed 4 bases at V and 8 bases at J, leaving 7 bases unmatched. The germline V gene has CDR1 SEHNR and CDR2 FQNEAQ (reference sequence). The CDR3 nucleotides are TGTGCCAGCAGCTCACTAGCGGGAGAAGTCGATGAGCAGTTCTTC. Encoded protein: CASSSLAGEVDEQFF.

This clonotype appeared many times. The chain employs TRBV11-2 and TRBJ2-7; possibly TRBD2 for D (5 bases). The CDR3 sequence is 12 residues long. Per germline, CDR1 SGHAT and CDR2 FQNNGV. Between the trimmed V and J ends, which lost 5 bases and 3 bases, there was a span of 8 bases. CDR3: CASSADYYEQYF. The CDR3 region has the DNA TGTGCCAGCAGCGCTGACTACTACGAGCAGTACTTC.